Each of the 5 T cell receptor beta chains below was sequenced from the same sample in a study of siplizumab effects on memory and regulatory T cells. Clones were sequenced by immunoSEQ multiplex PCR, and TCRdb holds only the in-frame ones, with some missing. The profile shows approximately 65,000 clones, 79% of them singletons. The material sequenced was memory CD4+ T cells sorted from blood. The receptors were sampled from a human donor in good health.

About this clone: This sample includes further DNA sequences coding for the same CDR3. The gene calls are TRBV6-6 and TRBJ1-1; TRBD1 aligns across 7 bases. This CDR3 spans 14 amino acids. V shed 5 bases and J 1 base; nucleotides not matched to a gene: 4. From germline, CDR1 is MNHNY and CDR2 SVGAGI (reference sequence). The DNA of the CDR3 is TGTGCCAGCAGTCCAGGGACAGCGAACACTGAAGCTTTCTTT. Amino acids: CASSPGTANTEAFF.

V gene TRBV19 combines with J gene TRBJ1-1, with D unclear. Trimming removed 6 bases from V and 8 bases from J, with 16 bases in between. This CDR3 has 13 amino acids. CDR1 is LNHDA, CDR2 SQIVND, per germline (reference sequence). CDR3 in amino acids: CASSTDALGEAFF. Here the CDR3 DNA reads TGTGCCAGTAGCACGGACGCATTGGGAGAAGCTTTCTTT.

This clone has a single count. V is TRBV7-2 and J is TRBJ2-5; 9 bases agree with TRBD2. The V gene's germline CDR1 is SGHTA and CDR2 FQGNSA. Trimming at V came to 1 base and at J to 1 base, leaving 7 bases not matched to a gene. CDR3 length: 17 residues. This CDR3 is CASSLVSSGGSQETQYF. CDR3 in DNA: TGTGCCAGCAGCTTAGTTTCGAGCGGGGGGAGCCAAGAGACCCAGTACTTC.

V gene TRBV30 combines with J gene TRBJ2-2; 15 positions agree with TRBD2. V shed 5 bases and J 6 bases; nucleotides not matched to a gene: 10. The CDR3 totals 17 residues. Germline CDR1 GTSNPN, CDR2 SVGIG (reference sequence). The CDR3 DNA sequence: TGTGCCTGGGTCCCGGGACTAGCGGGGGGTCCTCCCGGGGAGCTGTTTTTT. It is translated as CAWVPGLAGGPPGELFF.

The V call is TRBV19, the J call TRBJ2-7; 9 nucleotides match TRBD1. CDR3 length: 16 residues. Looked up from germline, CDR1 is LNHDA and CDR2 is SQIVND (reference sequence). After removal of 3 bases from V and 0 bases from J, the junction contained 6 bases not matched to a gene. CDR3 coding DNA: TGTGCCAGTAGTATGGGGACAGGGAGGAGCTCCTACGAGCAGTACTTC. Encoded protein: CASSMGTGRSSYEQYF.